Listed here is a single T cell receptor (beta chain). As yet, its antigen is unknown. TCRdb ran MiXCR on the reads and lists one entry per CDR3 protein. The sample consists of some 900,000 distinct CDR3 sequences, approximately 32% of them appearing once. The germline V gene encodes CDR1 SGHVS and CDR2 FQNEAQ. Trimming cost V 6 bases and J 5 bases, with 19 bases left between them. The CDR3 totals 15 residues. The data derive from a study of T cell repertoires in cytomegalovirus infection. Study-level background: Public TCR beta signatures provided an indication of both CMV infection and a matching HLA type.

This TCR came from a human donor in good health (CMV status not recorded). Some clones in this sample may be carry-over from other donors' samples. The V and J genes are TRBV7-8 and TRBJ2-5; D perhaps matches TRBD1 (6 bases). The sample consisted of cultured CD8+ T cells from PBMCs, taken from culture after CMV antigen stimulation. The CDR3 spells CASSLRKGVSETQYF. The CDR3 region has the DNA TGTGCCAGCAGTTTAAGGAAGGGGGTCTCTGAGACCCAGTACTTC.